What follows is one TCR beta chain and its context. The target antigen is unknown. Between the trimmed V and J ends, which lost 6 bases and 4 bases, there was a span of 15 bases. Germline V lookup: CDR1 SQVTM, CDR2 ANQGSEA. CDR3 length: 13 amino acids. The data originate from a study of cytomegalovirus exposure and HLA in healthy donors. Study context: Within an early data release were approximately 85 million unique TCRs drawn from HLA-typed donors. Genotyping of 400 or so donors showed that approximately 83% belonged to the Caucasian-associated ancestry cluster. Broader study findings: HLA-A and HLA-B allele assignments for most subjects were reportedly predicted accurately using TCR beta sequences.

The PCR had 60 Vbeta and 13 Jbeta primers. Assay used: immunoSEQ multiplex PCR; TCRdb lists only in-frame clones, some missing. The data show 150,000 to 200,000 clones, over 70% seen once. At collection, donors were nominally healthy, but unrecorded immune exposures were probable. V usage is TRBV29-1 and J usage is TRBJ1-1; D is unclear. The sequenced material came from PBMCs. The clonotype comes from a male donor in good health and CMV-seropositive. In nucleotides, the CDR3 is TGCAGCGTGGCCCGGGAAAGAGCCACTGAAGCTTTCTTT. Its protein product is CSVARERATEAFF.